The 19 T cell receptor beta chains below come from one sample, sequenced in a study of shared clonotypes between healthy human individuals. Assay used: immunoSEQ multiplex PCR; TCRdb lists only in-frame clones, some missing. The sample includes some 1 million clones, about 76% of them seen just once. Sequencing was performed on memory CD4+ T cells sorted from blood. Subset reported: CD45RA-negative fraction. The receptors originated from a young man in good health.

Only one count was recorded for this clone. The rearrangement links TRBV2 to TRBJ2-1, with 11 bases that match TRBD2. J gave up 10 bases and V 6 bases, and 8 bases lay outside the gene matches. Germline V gene lookup returns CDR1 SNHLY and CDR2 FYNNEI. The CDR3 contains 14 residues. The DNA for the CDR3 is TGTGCCAGCAGAACTAGCGGGGGTTCCGGGGAGCAGTTCTTC. This sequence encodes CASRTSGGSGEQFF.

This chain joins TRBV9 and TRBJ2-7, with D possibly TRBD1 on 6 matching bases. Germline V gene sequence: CDR1 SGDLS, CDR2 YYNGEE. Trimming removed 1 base from V and 1 base from J, with 9 bases in between. The CDR3 totals 14 residues. The CDR3 here is CASSVQGISYEQYF. CDR3 bases: TGTGCCAGCAGCGTACAGGGGATATCCTACGAGCAGTACTTC.

The chain employs TRBV2 and TRBJ2-7; 8 nucleotides agree with TRBD2. Germline assignment: CDR1 SNHLY and CDR2 FYNNEI. The CDR3 length is 13 residues. J was trimmed by 3 bases and V by 5 bases; bases with no gene match: 3. The CDR3 is CASSRLAGYEQYF. CDR3 nucleotides: TGTGCCAGCAGTCGGCTAGCGGGCTACGAGCAGTACTTC.

This chain connects TRBV29-1 to TRBJ2-3, with unresolved D. The CDR3 covers 11 residues. Per the germline V gene, CDR1 is SQVTM and CDR2 is ANQGSEA. V was cut by 8 bases and J by 4 bases, with 10 bases left in between. The CDR3 DNA reads as TGCAGCCCCCGGTGGGCAGATACGCAGTATTTT. It is translated as CSPRWADTQYF.

This rearrangement joins TRBV9 to TRBJ1-6; possible D gene TRBD1, 6 bases. This CDR3 comprises 14 residues. Looked up from germline, CDR1 is SGDLS and CDR2 is YYNGEE. V dropped 3 bases and J dropped 10 bases, with 14 bases sitting between them. The chain's CDR3 is CASSAGRGDSPLHF. For the CDR3, the DNA is TGTGCCAGCAGCGCGGGAAGGGGGGACTCACCCCTCCACTTT.

CDR3 sequence: CASSPKSDTQYF. The CDR3 region has the DNA TGCGCCAGCAGCCCCAAATCAGATACGCAGTATTTT. V gene TRBV5-1 combines with J gene TRBJ2-3; D not resolved. CDR3 size: 12 residues. V lost 4 bases to trimming and J lost 4 bases, with 7 bases between them. The germline gives CDR1 SGHRS, CDR2 YFSETQ. The variable domain in full, with the rest retrieved from reference TRBV5-1 and TRBJ2-3, is KAGVTQTPRYLIKTRGQQVTLSCSPISGHRSVSWYQQTPGQGLQFLFEYFSETQRNKGNFPGRFSGRQFSNSRSEMNVSTLELGDSALYLCASSPKSDTQYFGPGTRLTVL.

This clone has more than one count but fewer than ten. CDR3 in amino acids: CASSWGTRWETQYF. The CDR3 DNA reads TGTGCCAGCAGCTGGGGGACTAGGTGGGAGACCCAGTACTTC. The chain combines TRBV7-2 with TRBJ2-5; TRBD2 agrees at 8 bases. The length of the CDR3 is 14 residues. CDR1 and CDR2 from the germline V gene are SGHTA and FQGNSA. V was clipped by 4 bases and J by 5 bases; unmatched bases: 6.

The chain recombines TRBV5-1 with TRBJ2-2, with D uncertain. Germline V gene data show CDR1 as SGHRS and CDR2 as YFSETQ. V was trimmed by 5 bases and J by 4 bases, leaving 6 bases between them. The CDR3 is 12 residues long. The CDR3 bases are TGCGCCAGCAGACATCCCACCGGGGAGCTGTTTTTT. Its translation: CASRHPTGELFF.

The CDR3 bases are TGTGCCAGTAGTACGACGACAGGGAAGTCCTATAATTCACCCCTCCACTTT. Translated, it gives CASSTTTGKSYNSPLHF. The V gene is TRBV19, the J gene TRBJ1-6, with 7 bases matching TRBD1. CDR1 is LNHDA, CDR2 SQIVND, per germline (reference sequence). CDR3 length equals 17 residues. Losses at the gene ends were 4 bases for V and 1 base for J; bases not matched to a gene: 7.

This clone showed up just once. V is TRBV6-1 and J is TRBJ1-2; no reliable D call. The CDR3 has 11 residues. CDR1 is MNHNS and CDR2 is SASEGT in the germline V gene. V was shortened by 8 bases and J by 4 bases, with 8 bases between the two germline ends. In nucleotides, the CDR3 is TGTGCCAGCGTACACAGCTATGGCTACACCTTC. It yields the protein CASVHSYGYTF.

Regarding this clone: Distinct nucleotide sequences in the sample also encode this CDR3. The chain recombines TRBV19 with TRBJ1-5; D is undetermined. Trimming stripped 3 bases from V and 1 base from J, with 4 bases between. This CDR3 is built from 13 residues. Germline V gene sequence: CDR1 LNHDA, CDR2 SQIVND (reference sequence). For the CDR3, the DNA is TGTGCCAGTAGTATTCAAAGCAATCAGCCCCAGCATTTT. It specifies CASSIQSNQPQHF.

CDR3 sequence (DNA): TGCAGCGTTGAAGGGGGGACAGGGGCGAGGGAGACCCAGTACTTC. Encoded protein: CSVEGGTGARETQYF. This sequence joins TRBV29-1 and TRBJ2-5; 10 nucleotides match TRBD1. This CDR3 is built from 15 residues. J was trimmed by 5 bases and V by 1 base; bases with no gene match: 7. CDR1 SQVTM and CDR2 ANQGSEA come from the germline V gene.

J is TRBJ1-4 and V is TRBV6-5, with 7 bases that match TRBD1. The CDR3 covers 15 residues. Germline V gene data show CDR1 as MNHEY and CDR2 as SVGAGI. The V segment lost 4 bases and the J segment 8 bases; nucleotides outside the gene matches: 10. This chain's CDR3 is CASSSPQGLTEKLFF. The CDR3 nucleotides are TGTGCCAGCAGTTCCCCACAGGGGTTGACGGAAAAACTGTTTTTT.

A word on this clone: Within the sample, other DNA sequences also encode this same CDR3. This chain uses TRBV7-8 with TRBJ2-1, with no clear D. CDR3 length equals 11 residues. Germline V gene sequence: CDR1 SGHVS, CDR2 FQNEAQ. V lost 4 bases, J lost 7 bases, and 5 bases lay in between. CDR3 protein: CASSSSNEQFF. The CDR3 DNA follows: TGTGCCAGCAGCTCCTCTAATGAGCAGTTCTTC.

This clone appeared once. The rearrangement joins TRBV28 to TRBJ1-6, with TRBD1 as a possible D gene (6 bases). Between the trimmed V and J ends, which lost 5 bases and 4 bases, there was a span of 15 bases. CDR3 length: 16 amino acids. CDR1 MDHEN and CDR2 SYDVKM come from the germline V gene. The CDR3 loop reads CASSTVRGGYNSPLHF. The CDR3 DNA reads TGTGCCAGCAGTACTGTGAGGGGGGGATATAATTCACCCCTCCACTTT.

The rearrangement joins TRBV2 to TRBJ2-7, with 12 nucleotides matching TRBD1. The CDR3 sequence is 14 residues long. V was pared by 6 bases and J by 4 bases, with 4 bases of the junction left unmatched. Germline values: CDR1 SNHLY, CDR2 FYNNEI. The CDR3 protein is CASSGTGGKYEQYF. The CDR3 DNA reads as TGTGCCAGCAGCGGGACAGGGGGCAAATACGAGCAGTACTTC.

The chain couples TRBV29-1 to TRBJ2-5; a weak D match, TRBD2 (6 bases). The CDR3 sequence is 12 residues long. Trimming cost V 6 bases and J 9 bases, with 17 bases left between them. Germline V gene sequence: CDR1 SQVTM, CDR2 ANQGSEA. The CDR3 DNA follows: TGCAGCGTGTCAGAGGGACTGGAACCCCAGTACTTC. This sequence encodes CSVSEGLEPQYF.

V and J are TRBV5-6 and TRBJ1-6; the D is unclear. Germline V CDR1 and CDR2: SGHDT, YYEEEE. The CDR3 is 15 amino acids. The V end lost 3 bases, the J end lost 7 bases, and 14 bases lay between the germline ends. CDR3 region: CASSSKLEPNSPLHF. In DNA, the CDR3 is TGTGCCAGCAGCTCCAAACTAGAGCCGAATTCACCCCTCCACTTT.

The V gene is TRBV28, the J gene TRBJ2-3, with a tentative D call TRBD2 (5 bases). Trimming took off 8 bases at V and 6 bases at J, with 6 bases between the two ends. Germline CDR1 is MDHEN and CDR2 is SYDVKM. The CDR3 has 10 residues. The CDR3 DNA sequence: TGTGCCAGCGGGGAGGATACGCAGTATTTT. It yields the protein CASGEDTQYF.